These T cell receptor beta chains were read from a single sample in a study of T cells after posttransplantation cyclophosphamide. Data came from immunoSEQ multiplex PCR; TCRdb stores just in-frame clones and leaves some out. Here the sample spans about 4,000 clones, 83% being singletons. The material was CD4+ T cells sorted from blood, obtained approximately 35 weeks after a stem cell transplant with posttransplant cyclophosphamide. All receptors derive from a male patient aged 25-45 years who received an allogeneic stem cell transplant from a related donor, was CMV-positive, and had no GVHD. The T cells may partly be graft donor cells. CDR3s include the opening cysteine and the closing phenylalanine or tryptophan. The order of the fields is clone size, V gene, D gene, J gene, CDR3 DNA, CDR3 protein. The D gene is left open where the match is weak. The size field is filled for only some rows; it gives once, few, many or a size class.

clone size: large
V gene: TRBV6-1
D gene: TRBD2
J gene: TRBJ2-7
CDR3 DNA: TGTGCCAGCAGTGAAGTACGGCGCACTAGCGGGAGCTCCCTCGAGCAGTACTTC
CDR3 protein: CASSEVRRTSGSSLEQYF

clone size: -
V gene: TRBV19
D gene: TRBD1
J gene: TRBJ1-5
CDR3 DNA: TGTGCCACAGGGACAGGGGGTAGCAATCAGCCCCAGCATTTT
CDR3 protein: CATGTGGSNQPQHF

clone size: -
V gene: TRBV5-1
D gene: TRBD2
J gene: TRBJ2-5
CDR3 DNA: TGCGCCAGCAGGCCTTCTAGCGGCCAAGAGACCCAGTACTTC
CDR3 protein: CASRPSSGQETQYF

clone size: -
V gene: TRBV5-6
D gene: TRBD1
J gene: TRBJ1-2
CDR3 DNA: TGTGCCAGCGGACGGACCGGGACAGCGACTTTTAACTATGGCTACACCTTC
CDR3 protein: CASGRTGTATFNYGYTF

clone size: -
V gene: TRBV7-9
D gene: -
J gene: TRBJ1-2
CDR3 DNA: TGTGCCAGCAGCCCCCCGCGGGGTCTGAGTGGCTACACCTTC
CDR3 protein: CASSPPRGLSGYTF

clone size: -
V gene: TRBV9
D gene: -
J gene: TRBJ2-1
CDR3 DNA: TGTGCCAGCGGGGAGGTAGGGACAGTTGGCAATGAGCAGTTCTTC
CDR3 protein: CASGEVGTVGNEQFF

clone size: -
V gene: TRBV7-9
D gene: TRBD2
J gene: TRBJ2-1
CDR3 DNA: TGTGCCAGCAGCGCTACAACTAGCGGGAGGGTAAATGAGCAGTTCTTC
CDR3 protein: CASSATTSGRVNEQFF

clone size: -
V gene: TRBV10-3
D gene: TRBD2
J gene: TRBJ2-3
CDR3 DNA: TGTGCCACCTCTAGCGGGGGGCTAGCAGATACGCAGTATTTT
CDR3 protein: CATSSGGLADTQYF

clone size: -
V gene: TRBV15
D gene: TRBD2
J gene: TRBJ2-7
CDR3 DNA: TGTGCCACCAGCAGAGAAGGCGGGAGGTACGAGCAGTACTTC
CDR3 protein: CATSREGGRYEQYF

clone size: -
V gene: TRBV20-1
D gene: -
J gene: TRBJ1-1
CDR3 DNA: TGCAGTGCTAGTAAGGGGCTAGAAGCTTTCTTT
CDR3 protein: CSASKGLEAFF

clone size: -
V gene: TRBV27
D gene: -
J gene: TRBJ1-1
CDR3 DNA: TGTGCCAGCAGTCCAAGACAGGCCCTAAACACTGAAGCTTTCTTT
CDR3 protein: CASSPRQALNTEAFF

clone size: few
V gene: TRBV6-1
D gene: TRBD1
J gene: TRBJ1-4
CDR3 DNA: TGTGCCAGCACCCGGACAGGCTCAAACCCCGAAAAACTGTTTTTT
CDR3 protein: CASTRTGSNPEKLFF

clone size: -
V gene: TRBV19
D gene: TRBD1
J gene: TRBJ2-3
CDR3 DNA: TGTGCCAGTGCCGGGACAGGGCTACAGAGGAACACAGATACGCAGTATTTT
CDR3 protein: CASAGTGLQRNTDTQYF

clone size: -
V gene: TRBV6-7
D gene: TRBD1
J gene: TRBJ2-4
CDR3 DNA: TGTGCCAGCAGTTCCAAGACAGGGTTGTTTGCCAAAAACATTCAGTACTTC
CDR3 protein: CASSSKTGLFAKNIQYF

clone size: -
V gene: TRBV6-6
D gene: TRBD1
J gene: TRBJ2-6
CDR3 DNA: TGTGCCAGCAGGCTGTTGACAGGGTGGGGGGCCAACGTCCTGACTTTC
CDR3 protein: CASRLLTGWGANVLTF

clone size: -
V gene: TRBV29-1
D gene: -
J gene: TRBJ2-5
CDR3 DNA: TGCAGCGTTGTAGGGGTCCAAGAGACCCAGTACTTC
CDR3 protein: CSVVGVQETQYF

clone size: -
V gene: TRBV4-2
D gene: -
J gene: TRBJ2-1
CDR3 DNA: TGTGCCAGCAGCCAAGTCGAGGCTTCCTTGAAGCAGTTCTTC
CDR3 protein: CASSQVEASLKQFF

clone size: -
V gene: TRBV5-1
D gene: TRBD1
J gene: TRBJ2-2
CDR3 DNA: TGCGCCAGCAGCCTAAAGGACAGGGACACCGGGGAGCTGTTTTTT
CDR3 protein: CASSLKDRDTGELFF

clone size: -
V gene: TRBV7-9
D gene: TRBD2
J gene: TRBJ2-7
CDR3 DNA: TGTGCCAGCAGCCCACCGGGACTAGCGACCTACGAGCAGTACTTC
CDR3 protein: CASSPPGLATYEQYF